The present T cell receptor beta chain was sequenced within a study of T cell responses to AZD1222 COVID-19 vaccine. General study points: There were vaccine-associated CD4 TCRs across spike, dominant at 160-218 and 743-854. Variant regions that are unmutated are reportedly the target of nearly half of spike-specific TCRs. Seropositivity was recorded at baseline in only six AZD1222 recipients. Clonal diversity may have been underestimated in mostly white British donors.

Sequencing was performed with immunoSEQ multiplex PCR; in TCRdb, only in-frame clones are kept and a portion is missing. This table has 100,000 to 150,000 clones, over 75% appearing once. About this clone itself: Its cognate antigen is unknown.

Losses at the gene ends were 6 bases for V and 3 bases for J; bases not matched to a gene: 8. This CDR3 has 16 residues. The germline V gene encodes CDR1 LNHDA and CDR2 SQIVND (reference sequence). The chain joins TRBV19 to TRBJ1-2; 12 bases match TRBD1. The TCR comes from an adult in good health. The starting material was peripheral blood, obtained on day 0 of AZD1222 vaccination. The CDR3 sequence is CASSPTGTGGYYGYTF. The CDR3 DNA sequence: TGTGCCAGTAGCCCCACCGGGACAGGGGGCTACTATGGCTACACCTTC.